The sequence of this TCR beta chain was determined in a study of human T cells and chemical hapten exposure. This clonotype has a handful of counts. Its target is not known. TCRdb re-analysed the RACE reads in MiXCR, keeping a single row per CDR3 protein. Counted here are 99,000 or so distinct CDR3 sequences, less than 40% occurring once; the ten biggest clones make up roughly 2.7%. Germline V lookup: CDR1 MNHNY, CDR2 SVGAGI (reference sequence). Trimming took 2 bases from V and 4 from J; bases not matched to a gene: 4. The CDR3 loop spans 15 amino acids. Specified time point: patch test 3, about 24 weeks after DPC sensitization. Treatment in this sample: therapeutic diphenylcyclopropenone sensitization with weekly scalp DPC. Study conclusions and caveats: Patch test score was positively correlated with the counts of TCRs that had expanded at PT1.

V usage is TRBV6-6 and J usage is TRBJ2-3, with 9 bases lining up with TRBD2. The sample in question was whole blood, obtained in connection with sensitization to the hapten diphenylcyclopropenone (DPC). The TCR was taken from a man between 40 and 49 years old with alopecia areata. Some clones in this sample may be carry-over from other donors' samples. The CDR3 sequence is CASSYGTSRADTQYF. CDR3 nucleotides: TGTGCCAGCAGTTACGGGACTAGCAGGGCAGATACGCAGTATTTT.